The rows below give T cell receptor beta chains drawn from one sample of a study of blood T cell repertoires in COVID-19. Sequencing was performed with immunoSEQ multiplex PCR; in TCRdb, only in-frame clones are kept and a portion is missing. The sample contains approximately 25,000 clones, nearly 90% of which appear only once. The sequenced sample consisted of peripheral blood. The receptors shown here come from a woman aged 55-70 years with active COVID-19. Each CDR3 is given with its conserved first and last residue. D genes are given only for firm matches. Not every row has a clone size; where given, it reads once, few, many or a size class.

V	D	size	J	DNA	CDR3
TRBV7-9	TRBD1	once	TRBJ2-7	TGTGCCAGCAGCCGGACAGGGGGTCGGTCCTACGAGCAGTACTTC	CASSRTGGRSYEQYF
TRBV6-5	-	-	TRBJ1-4	TGTGCCAGCTCGGGGGGGGCGCGGACTAATGAAAAACTGTTTTTT	CASSGGARTNEKLFF
TRBV25-1	-	-	TRBJ1-3	TGTGCCAGCAGTGGTCGGAGCGGCTCTGGAAACACCATATATTTT	CASSGRSGSGNTIYF
TRBV19	-	-	TRBJ2-3	TGTGCCAGTAACACCCGAGGGACAGATACGCAGTATTTT	CASNTRGTDTQYF
TRBV3-1/TRBV3-2	-	-	TRBJ2-1	TGTGCCAGCAGCCAAGAACCAGGGGGGCAGCAGTTCTTC	CASSQEPGGQQFF
TRBV11-2	-	once	TRBJ2-7	TGTGCCAGCAGCCCCCAAACCGACTGGTCCTACGAGCAGTACTTC	CASSPQTDWSYEQYF
TRBV11-2	-	-	TRBJ2-2	TGTGCCAGCAGCACCGAGGGAACCGGGGAGCTGTTTTTT	CASSTEGTGELFF
TRBV7-9	TRBD1	-	TRBJ1-2	TGTGCCAGCAGCTTGGGGAACGACAGGGGCTATGGCTACACCTTC	CASSLGNDRGYGYTF
TRBV29-1	-	-	TRBJ2-5	TGCAGCGTTTGGGGGCCGCAGGACCTACGCGAGACCCAGTACTTC	CSVWGPQDLRETQYF
TRBV6-5	-	few	TRBJ2-2	TGTGCCAGCAGCCCCGGTATAATCACCGGGGAGCTGTTTTTT	CASSPGIITGELFF
TRBV3-1/TRBV3-2	TRBD2	-	TRBJ2-7	TGTGCCAGCAGCCAAGGGACTAGCGGGGAAAGCTCCTACGAGCAGTACTTC	CASSQGTSGESSYEQYF
TRBV7-9	TRBD2	-	TRBJ2-1	TGTGCCAGCAGCTTGCCTACTAGCGGGAGTCATAATGAGCAGTTCTTC	CASSLPTSGSHNEQFF
TRBV5-4	-	once	TRBJ2-3	TGTGCCAGCAGCTTTCAGGGGGGAGAAGATACGCAGTATTTT	CASSFQGGEDTQYF
TRBV2	TRBD1	-	TRBJ2-3	TGTGCCAGCAGTGAACTACGAGGGTTTCGGGACAGGGAGATAACAGATACGCAGTATTTT	CASSELRGFRDREITDTQYF
TRBV4-3	TRBD2	-	TRBJ2-1	TGCGCCAGCAGCCAAGACCCTAGCGGGAGTAGGTATGAGCAGTTCTTC	CASSQDPSGSRYEQFF
TRBV11-2	TRBD1	few	TRBJ1-5	TGTGCCAGCAGCTCAGACAGGGGGAGCAATCAGCCCCAGCATTTT	CASSSDRGSNQPQHF
TRBV20-1	-	-	TRBJ2-7	TGCAGTGCTAGGGAGGGCTACGAGCAGTACTTC	CSAREGYEQYF
TRBV4-1	-	few	TRBJ2-3	TGCGCCAGCAGCCAAGATATCCGGGGAGACAAGGATACGCAGTATTTT	CASSQDIRGDKDTQYF
TRBV5-1	-	few	TRBJ1-2	TGCGCCAGCAGCTTAGGAGGGGACTATGGCTACACCTTC	CASSLGGDYGYTF
TRBV6-5	-	-	TRBJ1-1	TGTGCCAGCAGTTACTCCCGGACAGTGACCGCTGAAGCTTTCTTT	CASSYSRTVTAEAFF
TRBV10-3	TRBD1	-	TRBJ2-2	TGTGCCACCAGGACAGGGGGGGGTTATATAGACACCGGGGAGCTGTTTTTT	CATRTGGGYIDTGELFF
TRBV7-9	-	-	TRBJ2-7	TGTGCCAGCAGCCAACAGGCCGGGGGCTACGAGCAGTACTTC	CASSQQAGGYEQYF
TRBV27	-	-	TRBJ1-1	TGTGCCAGCAGTTTTTGTACGAGACCGCGGTTCTTT	CASSFCTRPRFF
TRBV7-3	TRBD1	few	TRBJ2-1	TGTGCCAGCAGCCTACGGACAGGGGGTGACAATGAGCAGTTCTTC	CASSLRTGGDNEQFF
TRBV5-1	-	-	TRBJ1-4	TGCGCCAGCAGCTCCGAATCGTCAGTGGGGGGACTGTTTTTT	CASSSESSVGGLFF
TRBV19	TRBD1	-	TRBJ2-7	TGTGCCAGTAGTATAGTAGGGACAGGGGGCCTGGACGAGCAGTACTTC	CASSIVGTGGLDEQYF
TRBV9	-	-	TRBJ2-1	TGTGCCAGCAGCAAACTAGCCAGTGAGGAGCAGTTCTTC	CASSKLASEEQFF
TRBV5-4	TRBD2	-	TRBJ2-5	TGTGCCAGCAGCTTGGAGTTAGCGGGAGGCCAAGAGACCCAGTACTTC	CASSLELAGGQETQYF
TRBV5-4	TRBD1	-	TRBJ1-1	TGTGCCAGCAGCTTGCTGGGACAGGGGTGGCCTGAAGCTTTCTTT	CASSLLGQGWPEAFF
TRBV19	TRBD1	-	TRBJ1-5	TGTGCCAGTAGTAGGACAGGAGCTAACAATCAGCCCCAGCATTTT	CASSRTGANNQPQHF
TRBV28	TRBD1	-	TRBJ2-7	TGTGCCAGCAGTTCACAGGGGGTCACCTACGAGCAGTACTTC	CASSSQGVTYEQYF
TRBV13	-	-	TRBJ1-4	TGTGCCAGCAGCTTAGGAGGTACAGGTCTGTCTAATGAAAAACTGTTTTTT	CASSLGGTGLSNEKLFF
TRBV27	-	-	TRBJ2-1	TGTGCCAGCAGTTTTGGAGAATACAATGAGCAGTTCTTC	CASSFGEYNEQFF
TRBV28	TRBD2	-	TRBJ2-3	TGTGCCAGCAGGGTAGGCGGGAGCCGGGATACGCAGTATTTT	CASRVGGSRDTQYF
TRBV29-1	-	-	TRBJ2-3	TGCAGCGTTGACCAGGCCCCCAGGGAAAGCACAGATACGCAGTATTTT	CSVDQAPRESTDTQYF
TRBV28	-	-	TRBJ1-5	TGTGCCAGCAGCCTCCCATTGGGGGCCCATCAGCCCCAGCATTTT	CASSLPLGAHQPQHF
TRBV19	-	-	TRBJ2-1	TGTGCCAGTAGTATAGTGCGGTACAATGAGCAGTTCTTC	CASSIVRYNEQFF
TRBV6-1	-	-	TRBJ1-4	TGTGCCAGCAGTGGACGGCGGGGGGGGCTTAATGAAAAACTGTTTTTT	CASSGRRGGLNEKLFF
TRBV27	TRBD2	-	TRBJ2-3	TGTGCCAGCAGTTTATTAGCGGGAAGGGAAGGAGAGCAGTATTTT	CASSLLAGREGEQYF
TRBV30	-	-	TRBJ1-4	TGTGCCCGGAGTACAGCCTCTGTCGGAAAACTGTTTTTT	CARSTASVGKLFF
TRBV5-3	TRBD2	-	TRBJ2-1	TGTGCCAGAAGCGAAAGCCTTAGCGGGAGGGCCCGAAATGAGCAGTTCTTC	CARSESLSGRARNEQFF
TRBV15	TRBD1	-	TRBJ2-5	TGTGCCACCAGCAGAAGGGGGCTGGAGACCCAGTACTTC	CATSRRGLETQYF
TRBV3-1/TRBV3-2	-	-	TRBJ2-2	TGTGCCAGCAGCCAAGCGGAGTACACCGGGGAGCTGTTTTTT	CASSQAEYTGELFF
TRBV27	TRBD1	-	TRBJ1-6	TGTGCCAGCAGCCCCACCTGGGACAGGGAGAGATCACCCCTCCACTTT	CASSPTWDRERSPLHF
TRBV28	TRBD2	-	TRBJ2-1	TGTGCCAGCAGTAGGGGGACTAGCGGGAGCCAGCATGAGCAGTTCTTC	CASSRGTSGSQHEQFF
TRBV7-3	TRBD2	-	TRBJ2-2	TGTGCCAGCAGCGTAACACCCTTTGGGCGGGAGAGCCGTATACGCACCGGGGAGCTGTTTTTT	CASSVTPFGRESRIRTGELFF
TRBV5-4	-	-	TRBJ2-5	TGTGCCAGCAGCCGGGTAGCCGGGATTGGGGAGACCCAGTACTTC	CASSRVAGIGETQYF
TRBV28	TRBD1	-	TRBJ2-7	TGTGCCAGCAGTTTACCGGGACAGGAGGCCTACGAGCAGTACTTC	CASSLPGQEAYEQYF
TRBV28	-	once	TRBJ1-1	TGTGCCAGCACCGATCCTGGGGGGGTCCCCACTGAAGCTTTCTTT	CASTDPGGVPTEAFF